Listed here are 8 T cell receptor beta chains from one sample, sequenced in a study of T cell repertoires in cytomegalovirus infection. TCRdb passed the reads through MiXCR, listing each CDR3 protein once. The sample includes roughly 250,000 distinct CDR3 sequences, over 20% seen only once; the top ten take 15% to 20%. The sequenced material came from CD8+ T cells from PBMCs. All receptors derive from a human donor in good health (CMV status not recorded). Some clones in this sample may be carry-over from other donors' samples.

CDR3 DNA sequence: TGTGCCAGCAGTTTAGCCCCGGGGGATGAAAAACTGTTTTTT. Translating gives CASSLAPGDEKLFF. V is TRBV27 and J is TRBJ1-4; tentatively, D is TRBD1 (5 bases). Germline CDR1 MNHEY, CDR2 SMNVEV (reference sequence). The germline V and J ends were trimmed by 2 bases and 6 bases, with 10 bases remaining between them. This CDR3 has 14 amino acids.

This clonotype showed up just a few times. The V gene is TRBV6-5, the J gene TRBJ2-1, with 10 bases matching TRBD2. The V gene's germline CDR1 is MNHEY and CDR2 SVGAGI. The trim removed 0 bases at V and 8 bases at J, leaving 7 bases unmatched. This CDR3 spans 16 amino acids. CDR3 nucleotide sequence: TGTGCCAGCAGTTACTCGCCAGCGGGGGGGGAGGATGAGCAGTTCTTC. It translates to CASSYSPAGGEDEQFF.

Only a few counts were recorded for this clonotype. The V call is TRBV12-3 or TRBV12-4, the J call TRBJ1-1; no definite D call. There are 12 residues in the CDR3. V lost 3 bases and J 7 bases, leaving 9 bases between the germline ends. CDR3 loop: CASSFSAIEAFF. For the CDR3, the DNA is TGTGCCAGCAGTTTCTCGGCAATTGAAGCTTTCTTT.

The V gene is TRBV2, the J gene TRBJ1-6; tentative D call: TRBD1 (6 bases). V lost 3 bases and J lost 9, with 15 bases in between. Germline CDR1 and CDR2: SNHLY and FYNNEI. This CDR3 contains 15 residues. For the CDR3, the DNA is TGTGCCAGCAGTGACCCGACAGGCGACCCTTCACCCCTCCACTTT. Protein sequence: CASSDPTGDPSPLHF.

This clonotype was observed many times. The J gene is TRBJ2-2, the V gene TRBV19, with 8 bases fitting TRBD2. With V trimmed by 5 bases and J by 4 bases, 6 bases remained unmatched. Germline V gene data show CDR1 as LNHDA and CDR2 as SQIVND (reference sequence). The CDR3 totals 15 residues. CDR3 sequence (DNA): TGTGCCAGTAGTCCCGGGACTAGGGGCACCGGGGAGCTGTTTTTT. Encoded protein: CASSPGTRGTGELFF.

This clonotype was observed once. This chain uses TRBV12-3 or TRBV12-4 with TRBJ2-5; 9 positions match TRBD1. CDR3 length: 13 amino acids. Trimming cost V 10 bases and J 7 bases; bases outside gene matches: 10. CDR3 in DNA: TGTGCCACTTCGATACAGGGGGCGGGGACCCAGTACTTC. As protein: CATSIQGAGTQYF.

V gene TRBV18 combines with J gene TRBJ1-1; no clear D gene. CDR1 and CDR2 (germline): KGHSH, LQKENI. The CDR3 spans 12 residues. The ends were cut back, 2 bases at V and 5 bases at J, with 6 bases in the middle. The CDR3 sequence is CASSPGRTEAFF. DNA for the CDR3: TGTGCCAGCTCACCAGGGAGGACTGAAGCTTTCTTT.

The chain has TRBV27 and TRBJ2-2; D is perhaps TRBD1 (6 bases). The CDR3 has 16 residues. Germline CDR1 reads MNHEY; CDR2 reads SMNVEV (reference sequence). V lost 6 bases, J lost 4 bases, and 18 bases lay in between. This CDR3 is CASSYYRAPGTGELFF. The DNA of the CDR3 is TGTGCCAGCAGCTATTACAGGGCCCCCGGCACCGGGGAGCTGTTTTTT.